The 31 T cell receptor beta chains below come from one sample, sequenced in a study of cytomegalovirus exposure and HLA in healthy donors. 13 Jbeta primers and 60 Vbeta primers were used for the PCR. Sequencing used immunoSEQ multiplex PCR; TCRdb keeps in-frame clones, though not all of them. The table includes about 92,000 clones, about four fifths detected once. Sequenced material: PBMCs. The receptor set was obtained from a woman younger than 35 in good health and CMV-seropositive.

The chain couples TRBV18 to TRBJ1-2, with D hard to call. V lost 3 bases, J lost 8 bases, and 19 bases lay in between. The CDR3 runs 15 residues. CDR1 is KGHSH, CDR2 LQKENI, per germline. The CDR3 is CASSPRESRFRGYTF. The CDR3, as DNA: TGTGCCAGCTCACCGCGTGAATCGCGGTTCCGAGGCTACACCTTC. The variable domain in full, completed from reference TRBV18 and TRBJ1-2, reads NAGVMQNPRHLVRRRGQEARLRCSPMKGHSHVYWYRQLPEEGLKFMVYLQKENIIDESGMPKERFSAEFPKEGPSILRIQQVVRGDSAAYFCASSPRESRFRGYTFGSGTRLTVV.

This clone has just one count. The rearrangement joins TRBV7-6 to TRBJ2-5; possible D gene TRBD1, 7 bases. Trimming removed 0 bases from V and 11 bases from J, with 19 bases in between. The length of the CDR3 is 15 residues. Germline-derived CDR1 and CDR2 are SGHVS and FNYEAQ. The CDR3 DNA reads TGTGCCAGCAGCTTAGCGGGACAGTCGTGGGGGGAGCAGTACTTC. Translation gives CASSLAGQSWGEQYF.

This clone was picked up one time. The V gene is TRBV10-3, the J gene TRBJ1-4; TRBD1 is a possible D gene (5 bases). The V gene lost 9 bases and the J gene lost 2 bases, with 16 bases spanning the gap. Looked up from germline, CDR1 is ENHRY and CDR2 is SYGVKD. The CDR3 is made up of 15 amino acids. The CDR3 coding sequence is TGTGCCATTCGCCGGGACTTGGCCACTAATGAAAAACTGTTTTTT. Its protein product is CAIRRDLATNEKLFF.

This rearrangement joins TRBV4-1 to TRBJ2-5; no definite D call. This CDR3 region has 13 residues. The germline CDR1 and CDR2 sequences are MGHRA and YSYEKL. V lost 1 base to trimming and J lost 5 bases, with 8 bases between them. The CDR3 sequence is CASSQAWAETQYF. Here the CDR3 DNA reads TGCGCCAGCAGCCAAGCTTGGGCGGAGACCCAGTACTTC.

This clone was seen more than once but under ten times. The V call is TRBV6-6, the J call TRBJ2-3, with 9 nucleotides matching TRBD2. CDR3 size: 15 residues. Germline CDR1 MNHNY, CDR2 SVGAGI (reference sequence). J lost 2 bases, V lost 5 bases, and 5 bases had no gene match. This CDR3 is CASSRREGLTDTQYF. CDR3 DNA: TGTGCCAGCAGTCGGCGGGAGGGCCTCACAGATACGCAGTATTTT.

This chain's CDR3 is CASSWGLLGYEQYF. Here the CDR3 DNA reads TGTGCCAGTAGTTGGGGACTGTTAGGCTACGAGCAGTACTTC. The chain is built from TRBV19 and TRBJ2-7, with D possibly matching TRBD2 (6 bases). The CDR3 length is 14 residues. CDR1 LNHDA and CDR2 SQIVND come from the germline V gene (reference sequence). V shed 5 bases and J shed 3 bases, with 14 bases lying between them.

This chain links TRBV6-1 with TRBJ2-6; D perhaps matches TRBD2 (5 bases). Germline V gene data show CDR1 as MNHNS and CDR2 as SASEGT. The CDR3 loop spans 16 amino acids. V shed 4 bases and J shed 3 bases, with 13 bases lying between them. The chain's CDR3 is CASSGSRGYGANVLTF. CDR3 coding DNA: TGTGCCAGCAGTGGCTCGAGAGGGTATGGGGCCAACGTCCTGACTTTC.

In its sample, this clone was seen once. The rearrangement links TRBV5-4 to TRBJ1-2, with unresolved D. Germline assignment: CDR1 SGHNT and CDR2 YYREEE (reference sequence). This CDR3 region has 14 residues. V lost 1 base, J lost 5 bases, and 12 bases lay in between. In DNA, the CDR3 is TGTGCCAGCAGCTTGCTAGCAGAGGTATATGGCTACACCTTC. This codes for CASSLLAEVYGYTF.

This clone has more than one count but fewer than ten. The chain is built from TRBV19 and TRBJ1-4; D is perhaps TRBD1 (5 bases). Trimming stripped 5 bases from V and 3 bases from J, with 16 bases between. Germline CDR1 LNHDA, CDR2 SQIVND (reference sequence). The CDR3 sequence is 16 residues long. The CDR3 DNA sequence: TGTGCCAGTAGTCCATCCTTCAGGGCAGCTAATGAAAAACTGTTTTTT. Translated, it gives CASSPSFRAANEKLFF.

The V call is TRBV30, the J call TRBJ2-7; D uncertain. The CDR3 totals 13 residues. Trimming removed 1 base at V and 2 bases at J, with 9 bases between. Germline loops: CDR1 GTSNPN, CDR2 SVGIG (reference sequence). DNA of the CDR3: TGTGCCTGGAGTGCCTATCTGACCTACGAGCAGTACTTC. Translated: CAWSAYLTYEQYF.

V usage is TRBV28 and J usage is TRBJ2-1, with TRBD2 matching 9 bases. Trimming took 5 bases from V and 0 from J; bases not matched to a gene: 14. There are 19 residues in the CDR3. Germline V gene sequence: CDR1 MDHEN, CDR2 SYDVKM. The CDR3 DNA sequence: TGTGCCAGCAGTATCTCTTCCCCCGGGACTAGCCGCTCCTACAATGAGCAGTTCTTC. Translating it yields CASSISSPGTSRSYNEQFF.

The chain couples TRBV5-1 to TRBJ1-1; 9 bases fit TRBD1. Trimming took 4 bases from V and 1 from J; bases not matched to a gene: 5. The CDR3 is 15 residues long. Germline CDR1 and CDR2: SGHRS and YFSETQ. The CDR3 spells CASSPWTGANTEAFF. The CDR3 coding sequence is TGCGCCAGCAGCCCCTGGACAGGGGCGAACACTGAAGCTTTCTTT.

This chain joins TRBV5-5 and TRBJ1-1; 7 nucleotides align to TRBD1. The germline CDR1 and CDR2 sequences are SGHKS and YYEKEE (reference sequence). V shed 3 bases, J shed 7 bases, and the junction held 3 bases outside the gene matches. This CDR3 is 12 amino acids long. CDR3 nucleotide sequence: TGTGCCAGCAGCTACACAGGGGATGAAGCTTTCTTT. This codes for CASSYTGDEAFF.

This chain links TRBV5-1 with TRBJ2-3, with 10 bases aligning to TRBD2. Germline V gene lookup returns CDR1 SGHRS and CDR2 YFSETQ. Trimming cost V 5 bases and J 5 bases; bases outside gene matches: 8. The CDR3 contains 15 residues. CDR3: CASSGPSGSLDTQYF. As DNA, the CDR3 is TGCGCCAGCAGTGGTCCTAGCGGGAGTCTAGATACGCAGTATTTT.

This chain uses TRBV4-1 with TRBJ2-3; maybe TRBD2 (6 bases). Germline CDR1 and CDR2: MGHRA and YSYEKL. The V gene lost 0 bases and the J gene lost 1 base, with 11 bases spanning the gap. CDR3 size: 16 residues. The CDR3 is CASSQDYSGGTDTQYF. CDR3 nucleotides: TGCGCCAGCAGCCAAGATTATTCGGGAGGCACAGATACGCAGTATTTT.

This clone was seen a single time. The chain uses TRBV6-5 and TRBJ2-1; the D is unclear. The germline V gene encodes CDR1 MNHEY and CDR2 SVGAGI. The CDR3 has 15 residues. V lost 2 bases to trimming and J lost 0 bases, with 8 bases between them. CDR3 region: CASSYGLSSYNEQFF. The CDR3 DNA sequence: TGTGCCAGCAGTTACGGTCTTAGCTCCTACAATGAGCAGTTCTTC.

This clone was seen a few times. This sequence joins TRBV2 and TRBJ2-2; 8 positions agree with TRBD2. V dropped 7 bases and J dropped 5; count of bases not matched to a gene: 12. The CDR3 is 16 amino acids. Germline loops: CDR1 SNHLY, CDR2 FYNNEI. The CDR3 DNA reads TGTGCCAGCATCCTAGGACTAGCCTTGGGGACCGGGGAGCTGTTTTTT. It codes for CASILGLALGTGELFF.

V usage is TRBV27 and J usage is TRBJ2-1; 7 bases line up with TRBD1. Germline values: CDR1 MNHEY, CDR2 SMNVEV (reference sequence). V lost 2 bases, J lost 2 bases, and 6 bases stayed unmatched. The CDR3 extends over 16 amino acids. The CDR3 DNA sequence: TGTGCCAGCAGTTTAGGTGGTCAGGGGGCCTACAATGAGCAGTTCTTC. It is translated as CASSLGGQGAYNEQFF.

The chain is built from TRBV7-3 and TRBJ2-3; D uncertain. Trimming took off 4 bases at V and 2 bases at J, with 4 bases between the two ends. The CDR3 contains 12 residues. Germline V gives CDR1 SGHTA, CDR2 FQGTGA. The CDR3 bases are TGTGCCAGCAGCTCCCTCACAGATACGCAGTATTTT. This encodes CASSSLTDTQYF.

The V call is TRBV7-9, the J call TRBJ2-7, with 10 bases that match TRBD2. CDR1 is SEHNR and CDR2 is FQNEAQ in the germline V gene (reference sequence). J lost 3 bases, V lost 5 bases, and 10 bases had no gene match. CDR3 size: 16 residues. This chain's CDR3 is CASSNTTVAGGYEQYF. The CDR3 nucleotides are TGTGCCAGCAGCAACACGACAGTAGCGGGAGGCTACGAGCAGTACTTC.

This clone came up a few times. The chain recombines TRBV2 with TRBJ2-6, with no clear D. Germline V gene sequence: CDR1 SNHLY, CDR2 FYNNEI. The CDR3 loop spans 12 amino acids. V was clipped by 8 bases and J by 4 bases, with 6 bases between them. CDR3 nucleotide sequence: TGTGCCAGCCTCCCGGGGGCCAACGTCCTGACTTTC. Translating gives CASLPGANVLTF.

This clone came up once. This chain connects TRBV5-1 to TRBJ2-3; D unresolved. The CDR3 contains 12 residues. Germline CDR1 reads SGHRS; CDR2 reads YFSETQ. Between the trimmed V and J ends, which lost 3 bases and 8 bases, there was a span of 10 bases. The CDR3 loop is CASSSPTGTQYF. The CDR3 DNA sequence: TGCGCCAGCAGCTCCCCTACTGGTACGCAGTATTTT.

The chain is built from TRBV25-1 and TRBJ2-5; 9 bases are a match to TRBD2. V was clipped by 7 bases and J by 5 bases; unmatched bases: 8. The germline V gene encodes CDR1 MGHDK and CDR2 SYGVNS. There are 14 residues in the CDR3. The DNA of the CDR3 is TGTGCCAGCACTCGTAGCGGGGGCAGGGAGACCCAGTACTTC. Translated: CASTRSGGRETQYF.

The chain couples TRBV29-1 to TRBJ2-1, with TRBD2 matching over 8 bases. Per the germline V gene, CDR1 is SQVTM and CDR2 is ANQGSEA. J lost 3 bases, V lost 4 bases, and 8 bases had no gene match. This CDR3 has 15 residues. DNA of the CDR3: TGCAGCGTTGGAACGGGAGGGAAAGACTACAATGAGCAGTTCTTC. Its translation: CSVGTGGKDYNEQFF.

V and J are TRBV11-2 and TRBJ2-5; D perhaps matches TRBD1 (6 bases). The CDR3 sequence is 16 residues long. The germline CDR1 and CDR2 sequences are SGHAT and FQNNGV. V was pared by 0 bases and J by 5 bases, with 16 bases between. The CDR3 loop reads CASSLEGAGRGETQYF. In DNA form, the CDR3 reads TGTGCCAGCAGCTTAGAGGGGGCAGGGCGAGGGGAGACCCAGTACTTC.

J is TRBJ2-1 and V is TRBV28; 12 bases agree with TRBD2. CDR1 and CDR2 from the germline V gene are MDHEN and SYDVKM. The length of the CDR3 is 15 residues. Trimming cost V 8 bases and J 6 bases; bases outside gene matches: 8. The CDR3 DNA is TGTGCCAGCTACCCCCTAGCGGGAGGGTTCAATGAGCAGTTCTTC. This codes for CASYPLAGGFNEQFF.

This sequence joins TRBV10-1 and TRBJ1-5; maybe TRBD1 (5 bases). V was clipped by 4 bases and J by 5 bases, with 15 bases between them. The germline CDR1 and CDR2 sequences are WNHNN and SYGVQD (reference sequence). The length of the CDR3 is 15 residues. The CDR3 loop is CASSGQLDTYQPQHF. CDR3 in DNA: TGCGCCAGCAGTGGACAGCTAGACACTTATCAGCCCCAGCATTTT.

CDR3 DNA sequence: TGCGCCAGCAGCCTCGAGTCAGGGGTGTATTCAAACTATGGCTACACCTTC. This sequence encodes CASSLESGVYSNYGYTF. This chain links TRBV4-1 with TRBJ1-2; D may be TRBD1 (6 bases). Germline V gene sequence: CDR1 MGHRA, CDR2 YSYEKL. Trimming pared 4 bases from V and 2 bases from J, leaving 20 bases between. This CDR3 has 17 residues.

The gene calls are TRBV13 and TRBJ2-7; unclear D gene. The germline V and J ends were trimmed by 0 bases and 3 bases, with 12 bases remaining between them. Per the germline V gene, CDR1 is PRHDT and CDR2 is FYEKMQ (reference sequence). The CDR3 is 15 amino acids. CDR3 sequence reads: CASSLGRQPNYEQYF. CDR3 coding DNA: TGTGCCAGCAGCTTAGGGCGTCAACCCAACTACGAGCAGTACTTC.

V gene TRBV6-1 combines with J gene TRBJ1-4; D uncertain. The V and J ends lost 7 bases and 8 bases respectively, with 14 bases between them. Germline assignment: CDR1 MNHNS and CDR2 SASEGT. CDR3 length: 13 residues. CDR3 protein: CASNGGLREKLFF. The CDR3 DNA follows: TGTGCCAGCAATGGAGGACTTCGGGAAAAACTGTTTTTT.

This rearrangement joins TRBV29-1 to TRBJ2-3, with D possibly matching TRBD1 (6 bases). The ends were cut back, 4 bases at V and 0 bases at J, with 14 bases in the middle. The CDR3 is 15 residues long. Germline V CDR1 and CDR2: SQVTM, ANQGSEA. For the CDR3, the DNA is TGCAGCGTTGTACCCACAGGGAGAAGCACAGATACGCAGTATTTT. Translating gives CSVVPTGRSTDTQYF.